This TCR beta chain was obtained from a study of TIL therapy for anti-PD-1-resistant metastatic lung cancer. Findings and caveats of the study: Infused TIL clonotypes partially replaced the baseline blood repertoire, then decayed over months.

Concerning this clone itself: Its antigen is undetermined.

The time point here: pre-treatment sample, taken before nivolumab and TIL therapy. The immunoSEQ assay was v3. Clones were read by immunoSEQ multiplex PCR, and TCRdb kept only the in-frame ones, dropping some. The data hold roughly 60,000 clones, with more than 60% observed a single time. This sample comprised blood, obtained at baseline. This TCR was sampled from a person aged 25 to 80 with non-small cell lung cancer.

CDR3 protein: CASSPRGNLGEQFF. The CDR3 DNA follows: TGTGCCAGCAGCCCTCGGGGGAACCTAGGTGAGCAGTTCTTC. V is TRBV11-3 and J is TRBJ2-1, with D perhaps TRBD2 (6 bases). V was clipped by 5 bases and J by 9 bases, with 17 bases between them. The CDR3 has 14 amino acids. The germline gives CDR1 SGHNT, CDR2 YENEEA.